A selection of T cell receptor beta chains follows, all from one sample in a study of vaccination and CD4 T cells after COVID-19. Their target antigens are unknown. TCRdb passed the PCR reads through MiXCR, listing each CDR3 protein once. The sample includes about 9,700 distinct CDR3 sequences, more than 60% of them seen just once. Material: CD4+ T cells from blood, cultured in vitro. These receptors were collected from a human donor who had recovered from COVID-19. Both conserved end residues are part of each CDR3. The D gene is left open where the match is weak. Clone sizes are given selectively: once, few, many, or a class where the clone is expanded.

J: TRBJ1-3; D: TRBD1; size: -; V: TRBV4-1; DNA: TGCGCCAGCAGCCGAGGGGACAGCCTCTCTGGAAACACCATATATTTT; CDR3: CASSRGDSLSGNTIYF
J: TRBJ2-5; D: -; size: -; V: TRBV6-5; DNA: TGTGCCAGCAGTTACTCAGGACACCAAGAGACCCAGTACTTC; CDR3: CASSYSGHQETQYF
J: TRBJ1-1; D: -; size: once; V: TRBV10-3; DNA: TGTGCCATCAGTGATCTTAGGACGGGGAACACTGAAGCTTTCTTT; CDR3: CAISDLRTGNTEAFF
J: TRBJ2-7; D: -; size: -; V: TRBV21-1; DNA: TGTGCCAGCAGCAAGATTACTAGCGGGGGGGCGGATTACGAGCAGTACTTC; CDR3: CASSKITSGGADYEQYF
J: TRBJ2-3; D: -; size: few; V: TRBV19; DNA: TGTGCCAGTAGTAATATGGCTAGCGCAGATACGCAGTATTTT; CDR3: CASSNMASADTQYF
J: TRBJ1-1; D: -; size: -; V: TRBV2; DNA: TGTGCCAGCAGCGTTGGGCGGGGAGGGACTGAAGCTTTCTTT; CDR3: CASSVGRGGTEAFF
J: TRBJ1-3; D: -; size: -; V: TRBV6-2/TRBV6-3; DNA: TGTGCCAGCAGTCGAGGGACCTCTGGAAACACCATATATTTT; CDR3: CASSRGTSGNTIYF
J: TRBJ2-1; D: -; size: -; V: TRBV6-1; DNA: TGTGCCAGCAGTGAATTCTCCACAGGGATATACAATGAGCAGTTCTTC; CDR3: CASSEFSTGIYNEQFF
J: TRBJ1-6; D: -; size: -; V: TRBV29-1; DNA: TGCAGCGCTGGGGACGGATCTAATTCACCCCTCCACTTT; CDR3: CSAGDGSNSPLHF
J: TRBJ2-2; D: TRBD1; size: -; V: TRBV11-2; DNA: TGTGCCAGCAGCTTCCGGACAGGGTCAATGGACACCGGGGAGCTGTTTTTT; CDR3: CASSFRTGSMDTGELFF
J: TRBJ2-3; D: -; size: few; V: TRBV30; DNA: TGTGCCTGGAGTGTACGGGAGAGGGATACGCAGTATTTT; CDR3: CAWSVRERDTQYF
J: TRBJ2-1; D: TRBD2; size: -; V: TRBV30; DNA: TGTGCCTGGAGTCGAGGACTAGCGGGCAATGAGCAGTTCTTC; CDR3: CAWSRGLAGNEQFF
J: TRBJ1-5; D: -; size: -; V: TRBV19; DNA: TGTGCCAGTAGTATTGGGCAGAATCAGCCCCAGCATTTT; CDR3: CASSIGQNQPQHF
J: TRBJ2-7; D: -; size: -; V: TRBV18; DNA: TGTGCCAGCTCACCCGGGGGCTACGAGCAGTACTTC; CDR3: CASSPGGYEQYF
J: TRBJ1-2; D: -; size: few; V: TRBV7-2; DNA: TGTGCCAGCAGCTTAGCATACGGGAGCTATGGCTACACCTTC; CDR3: CASSLAYGSYGYTF
J: TRBJ2-1; D: TRBD2; size: -; V: TRBV20-1; DNA: TGCAGTGCTGCCCGGCAGGGACTAGCAGTCTACAATGAGCAGTTCTTC; CDR3: CSAARQGLAVYNEQFF
J: TRBJ2-7; D: TRBD1; size: -; V: TRBV27; DNA: TGTGCCAGCAGGGGACAGGGGTACGAGCAGTACTTC; CDR3: CASRGQGYEQYF
J: TRBJ1-5; D: TRBD1; size: -; V: TRBV19; DNA: TGTGCCAGTAGCGACGGACAGGCGGTCAATCAGCCCCAGCATTTT; CDR3: CASSDGQAVNQPQHF
J: TRBJ2-3; D: TRBD2; size: -; V: TRBV19; DNA: TGTGCCAGTTATAGCGGGGGATTCCGCGATACGCAGTATTTT; CDR3: CASYSGGFRDTQYF
J: TRBJ2-1; D: TRBD2; size: once; V: TRBV7-2; DNA: TGTGTCAGCAGCCTACTAGCGGGGTACAATGAGCAGTTCTTC; CDR3: CVSSLLAGYNEQFF
J: TRBJ2-2; D: -; size: -; V: TRBV7-7; DNA: TGTGCCAGCAGCTTAGGGGGGCTCGCGAACACCGGGGAGCTGTTTTTT; CDR3: CASSLGGLANTGELFF
J: TRBJ1-1; D: -; size: -; V: TRBV10-3; DNA: TGTGCCATCAGTGAGATCCAGGGTAACACTGAAGCTTTCTTT; CDR3: CAISEIQGNTEAFF
J: TRBJ2-3; D: TRBD1; size: -; V: TRBV19; DNA: TGTGCCAGCTCCGGGACAGGGGGGGCAGATACGCAGTATTTT; CDR3: CASSGTGGADTQYF
J: TRBJ1-2; D: TRBD1; size: few; V: TRBV7-9; DNA: TGTGCCAGCAGCTTAGGAACAGGGGGAGTTGTCTATGGCTACACCTTC; CDR3: CASSLGTGGVVYGYTF
J: TRBJ1-3; D: -; size: -; V: TRBV19; DNA: TGTGCCAGTAGTATGGAGGGAAAGGACTCTGGAAACACCATATATTTT; CDR3: CASSMEGKDSGNTIYF
J: TRBJ1-6; D: -; size: -; V: TRBV6-2/TRBV6-3; DNA: TGTACCAGCAGTTACTTCGCCGCACCGGATAATTCACCCCTCCACTTT; CDR3: CTSSYFAAPDNSPLHF
J: TRBJ2-3; D: TRBD2; size: -; V: TRBV20-1; DNA: TGCAGTGCTAGAGGGGGGGGTACTAGCGGGGCCCACCGCACTAGCACAGATACGCAGTATTTT; CDR3: CSARGGGTSGAHRTSTDTQYF
J: TRBJ1-1; D: -; size: few; V: TRBV27; DNA: TGTGCCAGCAAGGCTCCTCTGAGGGGGAACACTGAAGCTTTCTTT; CDR3: CASKAPLRGNTEAFF
J: TRBJ1-2; D: -; size: -; V: TRBV21-1; DNA: TGTGCCAAGGGCTATGGCTACACCTTC; CDR3: CAKGYGYTF
J: TRBJ1-3; D: TRBD1; size: -; V: TRBV10-3; DNA: TGTGCCATCAGTGAGTCGACAGGGCCCGGAAACACCATATATTTT; CDR3: CAISESTGPGNTIYF
J: TRBJ2-5; D: TRBD2; size: few; V: TRBV6-5; DNA: TGTGCCAGCAGTTCAGCGGGGGGGGTGAGGGAGACCCAGTACTTC; CDR3: CASSSAGGVRETQYF
J: TRBJ1-1; D: -; size: once; V: TRBV29-1; DNA: TGCAGCGTTGAAGTACAGGGTTACACTGAAGCTTTCTTT; CDR3: CSVEVQGYTEAFF
J: TRBJ2-3; D: TRBD2; size: few; V: TRBV6-5; DNA: TGTGCCAGCAGTTTAGCGGGGGGCACAGATACGCAGTATTTT; CDR3: CASSLAGGTDTQYF
J: TRBJ2-3; D: TRBD2; size: -; V: TRBV7-2; DNA: TGTGCCAGCAGCACCGGACTAGCGGGGGGCACAGATACGCAGTATTTT; CDR3: CASSTGLAGGTDTQYF
J: TRBJ1-2; D: -; size: -; V: TRBV11-2; DNA: TGTGCCAGCAGCTTAGCTACAGCAAGCTATGGCTACACCTTC; CDR3: CASSLATASYGYTF
J: TRBJ1-5; D: -; size: -; V: TRBV28; DNA: TGTGCCAGCAGTATTCCCGGTGACAGGACCAATCAGCCCCAGCATTTT; CDR3: CASSIPGDRTNQPQHF
J: TRBJ2-7; D: TRBD2; size: -; V: TRBV2; DNA: TGTGCCAGCAGTGAAAAGACTAGCGTGATCCACGAGCAGTACTTC; CDR3: CASSEKTSVIHEQYF
J: TRBJ1-2; D: -; size: -; V: TRBV19; DNA: TGTGCCAGTAACTCAGGGAGGATCAACTATGGCTACACCTTC; CDR3: CASNSGRINYGYTF
J: TRBJ1-6; D: -; size: -; V: TRBV6-1; DNA: TGTGCCAGCAGAGTTACAGAATTTAATTCACCCCTCCACTTT; CDR3: CASRVTEFNSPLHF
J: TRBJ2-3; D: TRBD2; size: -; V: TRBV7-3; DNA: TGTGCCAGCAGCCAAACTAGCGGGAGAGGGGATACGCAGTATTTT; CDR3: CASSQTSGRGDTQYF
J: TRBJ1-2; D: -; size: -; V: TRBV14; DNA: TGTGCCAGCAGCCAAGCAAGCCCAGAATACTATGGCTACACCTTC; CDR3: CASSQASPEYYGYTF
J: TRBJ1-2; D: -; size: -; V: TRBV10-2; DNA: TGCGCCAGCAGTGACCCGGGTCGGGTTGGCTACACCTTC; CDR3: CASSDPGRVGYTF